Sequencing of this T cell receptor beta chain was carried out in a study of blood T cells in healthy people across ages. A second PCR of about 7 to 12 cycles used a sample-barcoded 5' primer and a J-beta primer mix. TCRdb used MiXCR to reprocess the 5' RACE reads, holding one entry per CDR3 protein. The sample yields over a million distinct CDR3 sequences, roughly 24% seen once. This clonotype was detected only a few times. These data also formed part of another study, on T cells of mothers and their children.

The sequencing sample was made of blood. The sequence came from a girl aged 2 to 10 in good health.

The CDR3 is CSVPRPGQHSLVTYEQYF. Here the CDR3 DNA reads TGCAGCGTTCCCCGACCGGGACAGCATTCGTTGGTAACCTACGAGCAGTACTTC. The chain is built from TRBV29-1 and TRBJ2-5, with 7 bases fitting TRBD1. The end of the DNA is better explained by TRBJ2-7, so the J call may be wrong. Germline V lookup: CDR1 SQVTM, CDR2 ANQGSEA. The CDR3 sequence is 18 residues long.